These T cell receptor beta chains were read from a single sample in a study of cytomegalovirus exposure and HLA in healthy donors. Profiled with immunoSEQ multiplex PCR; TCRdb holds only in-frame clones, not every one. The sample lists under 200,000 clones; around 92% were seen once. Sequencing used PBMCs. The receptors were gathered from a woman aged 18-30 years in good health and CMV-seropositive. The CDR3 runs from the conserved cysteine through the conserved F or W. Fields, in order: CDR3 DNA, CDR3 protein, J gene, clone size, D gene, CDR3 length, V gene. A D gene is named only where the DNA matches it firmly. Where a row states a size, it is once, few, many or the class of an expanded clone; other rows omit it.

DNA: TGTGCCAGCAGCTTAGTGATCTTTCGGGCTAGCGGGTCGGTGTATGAGCAGTTCTTC
CDR3: CASSLVIFRASGSVYEQFF
J: TRBJ2-1
size: .
D: TRBD2
length: 19
V: TRBV7-2

DNA: TGTGCCAGCAGTGAATCTCCAGGGGGCCCCTACGAGCAGTACTTC
CDR3: CASSESPGGPYEQYF
J: TRBJ2-7
size: .
D: TRBD1
length: 15
V: TRBV6-1

DNA: TGCGCCAGCAGCTTGTTGGGGACAGTCTCTGGAAACACCATATATTTT
CDR3: CASSLLGTVSGNTIYF
J: TRBJ1-3
size: .
D: TRBD1
length: 16
V: TRBV5-1

DNA: TGTGCCAGCAGCGCGTCCCCGGGACTAGCGTCCGAGCAGTACTTC
CDR3: CASSASPGLASEQYF
J: TRBJ2-7
size: .
D: TRBD2
length: 15
V: TRBV7-9

DNA: TGTGCCAGCAACAGATATAGCAATCAGCCCCAGCATTTT
CDR3: CASNRYSNQPQHF
J: TRBJ1-5
size: .
D: .
length: 13
V: TRBV28

DNA: TGTGCCAGCAGCCCCTACAGGGGGCTATCGACCGGGGAGCTGTTTTTT
CDR3: CASSPYRGLSTGELFF
J: TRBJ2-2
size: .
D: TRBD1
length: 16
V: TRBV7-2

DNA: TGTGCCAGTAGTACACCGGGACTAGCGGGAGTCTTCTACGAGCAGTACTTC
CDR3: CASSTPGLAGVFYEQYF
J: TRBJ2-7
size: .
D: TRBD2
length: 17
V: TRBV19

DNA: TGTGCCAGTAGTTGGCAGGGGGATCAGCCCCAGCATTTT
CDR3: CASSWQGDQPQHF
J: TRBJ1-5
size: .
D: TRBD1
length: 13
V: TRBV19

DNA: TGTGCCAGCAGTTACTCGGTGGACAGGCTCTATGGCTACACCTTC
CDR3: CASSYSVDRLYGYTF
J: TRBJ1-2
size: .
D: TRBD1
length: 15
V: TRBV6-5

DNA: TGTGCCAGCAGTGACTCACTAGCGGGAGGCAATGAGCAGTTCTTC
CDR3: CASSDSLAGGNEQFF
J: TRBJ2-1
size: few
D: TRBD2
length: 15
V: TRBV6-4

DNA: TGTGCCACCAGCAGAGATCGACAGGGGGCTCAGCCCCAGCATTTT
CDR3: CATSRDRQGAQPQHF
J: TRBJ1-5
size: .
D: TRBD1
length: 15
V: TRBV15

DNA: TGTGCCAGCAGCGACGGACTAGCGGCACCAAATGAGCAGTTCTTC
CDR3: CASSDGLAAPNEQFF
J: TRBJ2-1
size: .
D: TRBD2
length: 15
V: TRBV9

DNA: TGTGCCAGCAGCTCCGGCGGTAGCGGGATATACGAGCAGTACTTC
CDR3: CASSSGGSGIYEQYF
J: TRBJ2-7
size: .
D: TRBD2
length: 15
V: TRBV5-4

DNA: TGTGCCAGCAGCTTAGCGACGAGCGGGAGGGACACCGGGGAGCTGTTTTTT
CDR3: CASSLATSGRDTGELFF
J: TRBJ2-2
size: .
D: TRBD2
length: 17
V: TRBV7-6

DNA: TGCGCCAGCAGCCAAGCCAGATTACAGGGGGCGAAGAACACCGGGGAGCTGTTTTTT
CDR3: CASSQARLQGAKNTGELFF
J: TRBJ2-2
size: .
D: TRBD1
length: 19
V: TRBV4-1

DNA: TGTGCCAGTACCGGACTAGCGGGAGTGGATGAGCAGTTCTTC
CDR3: CASTGLAGVDEQFF
J: TRBJ2-1
size: .
D: TRBD2
length: 14
V: TRBV9

DNA: TGTGCCAGCAGAGACGGGCAGGGATACGCCGGGGAGCTGTTTTTT
CDR3: CASRDGQGYAGELFF
J: TRBJ2-2
size: .
D: .
length: 15
V: TRBV6-5

DNA: TGTGCCAGCAGTGACTCGGGGACAGAGTACAATGAGCAGTTCTTC
CDR3: CASSDSGTEYNEQFF
J: TRBJ2-1
size: few
D: TRBD1
length: 15
V: TRBV6-4

DNA: TGCGCCAGCAGCAGGACTAGTACGGAGACCCAGTACTTC
CDR3: CASSRTSTETQYF
J: TRBJ2-5
size: .
D: TRBD2
length: 13
V: TRBV5-1

DNA: TGTGCCAGCAGTGAAGCGGACAGCGGGAGTTACGAGCAGTACTTC
CDR3: CASSEADSGSYEQYF
J: TRBJ2-7
size: .
D: TRBD2
length: 15
V: TRBV6-1

DNA: TGCGCCAGCAGCCAAGAGACAGTGAACTACGAGCAGTACTTC
CDR3: CASSQETVNYEQYF
J: TRBJ2-7
size: .
D: .
length: 14
V: TRBV4-3

DNA: TGCGCCAGCCGTTCACCAGCGGGCATCACCGGGGAGCTGTTTTTT
CDR3: CASRSPAGITGELFF
J: TRBJ2-2
size: .
D: .
length: 15
V: TRBV5-1

DNA: TGTGCCAGCAATCAGGGGTTTGGGTATGGCTACACCTTC
CDR3: CASNQGFGYGYTF
J: TRBJ1-2
size: .
D: .
length: 13
V: TRBV6-5

DNA: TGTGCCTGGAGTTCCCAAACCCAGACAGGGGGCTATGGCTACACCTTC
CDR3: CAWSSQTQTGGYGYTF
J: TRBJ1-2
size: .
D: TRBD1
length: 16
V: TRBV30

DNA: TGTGCCAGCAGCTTAGAATCAGGCGCCGGGCAGTACTTC
CDR3: CASSLESGAGQYF
J: TRBJ2-7
size: .
D: .
length: 13
V: TRBV11-2

DNA: TGTGCCACCAGTTCGTTCGGGGAGGACCAGCCCCAGCATTTT
CDR3: CATSSFGEDQPQHF
J: TRBJ1-5
size: .
D: .
length: 14
V: TRBV15

DNA: TGTGCCAGCAGACCCACACCGAACACTGAAGCTTTCTTT
CDR3: CASRPTPNTEAFF
J: TRBJ1-1
size: .
D: .
length: 13
V: TRBV7-3

DNA: TGTGCCAGCAACGGGGACATTCTAAGCAATCAGCCCCAGCATTTT
CDR3: CASNGDILSNQPQHF
J: TRBJ1-5
size: .
D: .
length: 15
V: TRBV28

DNA: TGTGCCAGCAGCTTGGACAGGGGAATGGAGACCCAGTACTTC
CDR3: CASSLDRGMETQYF
J: TRBJ2-5
size: .
D: TRBD1
length: 14
V: TRBV11-3

DNA: TGTGCCAGCAGCAAGGAGGGCCGGATGGGCGAGCAGTACTTC
CDR3: CASSKEGRMGEQYF
J: TRBJ2-7
size: .
D: .
length: 14
V: TRBV9

DNA: TGTGCCAGTAGTATTCAACAGACAAATCAGCCCCAGCATTTT
CDR3: CASSIQQTNQPQHF
J: TRBJ1-5
size: .
D: .
length: 14
V: TRBV19

DNA: TGTGCCAGCAGCGGACAGGGAGGTGGCTACACCTTC
CDR3: CASSGQGGGYTF
J: TRBJ1-2
size: .
D: TRBD1
length: 12
V: TRBV2

DNA: TGTGCCAGTAGTATAGACGGGGAAGGCTACACCTTC
CDR3: CASSIDGEGYTF
J: TRBJ1-2
size: .
D: .
length: 12
V: TRBV19

DNA: TGTGCCAGCAGCGGTACAGGGGTGACCCAGTACTTC
CDR3: CASSGTGVTQYF
J: TRBJ2-5
size: .
D: TRBD1
length: 12
V: TRBV2

DNA: TGTGCCATCAGTGAGTCGGGGCCGCGGCTGGACACTGAAGCTTTCTTT
CDR3: CAISESGPRLDTEAFF
J: TRBJ1-1
size: .
D: .
length: 16
V: TRBV10-3

DNA: TGTGCCAGCAGCGACATTTATGGAGGGGACTCTGGAAACACCATATATTTT
CDR3: CASSDIYGGDSGNTIYF
J: TRBJ1-3
size: .
D: .
length: 17
V: TRBV4-2